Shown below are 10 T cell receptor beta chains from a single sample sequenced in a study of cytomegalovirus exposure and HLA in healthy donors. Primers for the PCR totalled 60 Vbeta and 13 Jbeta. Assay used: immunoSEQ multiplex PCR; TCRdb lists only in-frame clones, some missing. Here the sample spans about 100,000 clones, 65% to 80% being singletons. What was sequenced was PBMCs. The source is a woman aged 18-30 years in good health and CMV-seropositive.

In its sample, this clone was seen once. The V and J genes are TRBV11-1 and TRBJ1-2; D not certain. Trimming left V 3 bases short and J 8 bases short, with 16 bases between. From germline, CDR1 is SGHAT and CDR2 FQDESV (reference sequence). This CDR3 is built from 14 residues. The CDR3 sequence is CASSFSLGLGGYTF. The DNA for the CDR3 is TGTGCCAGCAGCTTTAGTCTGGGCCTCGGCGGCTACACCTTC.

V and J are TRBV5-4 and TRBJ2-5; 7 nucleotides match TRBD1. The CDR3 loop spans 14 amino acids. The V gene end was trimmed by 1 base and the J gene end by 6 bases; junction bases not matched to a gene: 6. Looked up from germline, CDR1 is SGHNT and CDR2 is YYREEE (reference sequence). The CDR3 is CASSLIDREKTQYF. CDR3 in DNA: TGTGCCAGCAGCTTGATAGACAGGGAGAAGACCCAGTACTTC.

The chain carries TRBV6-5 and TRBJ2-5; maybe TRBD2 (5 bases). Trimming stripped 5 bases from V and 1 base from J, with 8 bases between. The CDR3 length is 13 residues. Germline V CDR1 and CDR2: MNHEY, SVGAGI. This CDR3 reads CASSLGSQETQYF. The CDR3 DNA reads TGTGCCAGCAGTCTAGGGAGCCAAGAGACCCAGTACTTC.

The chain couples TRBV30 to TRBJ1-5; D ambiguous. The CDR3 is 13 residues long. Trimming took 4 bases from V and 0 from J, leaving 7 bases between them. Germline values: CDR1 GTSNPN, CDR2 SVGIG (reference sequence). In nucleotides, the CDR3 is TGTGCCTGGAACCCAGATAGCAATCAGCCCCAGCATTTT. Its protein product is CAWNPDSNQPQHF.

The CDR3 nucleotides are TGTGCCAGCAGCTTCTTCGGGGACACTGAAGCTTTCTTT. It translates to CASSFFGDTEAFF. The chain employs TRBV7-2 and TRBJ1-1; no definite D call. Trimming stripped 3 bases from V and 3 bases from J, with 8 bases between. Per germline, CDR1 SGHTA and CDR2 FQGNSA. The CDR3 is 13 residues long.

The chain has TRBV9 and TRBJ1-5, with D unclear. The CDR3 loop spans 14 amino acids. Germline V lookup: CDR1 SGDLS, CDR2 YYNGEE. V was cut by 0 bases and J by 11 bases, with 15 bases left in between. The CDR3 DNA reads TGTGCCAGCAGCGTAGGTTTCACCGCAGAAGCCCAGCATTTT. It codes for CASSVGFTAEAQHF. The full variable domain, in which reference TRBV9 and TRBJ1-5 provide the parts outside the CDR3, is DSGVTQTPKHLITATGQRVTLRCSPRSGDLSVYWYQQSLDQGLQFLIQYYNGEERAKGNILERFSAQQFPDLHSELNLSSLELGDSALYFCASSVGFTAEAQHFGDGTRLSIL.

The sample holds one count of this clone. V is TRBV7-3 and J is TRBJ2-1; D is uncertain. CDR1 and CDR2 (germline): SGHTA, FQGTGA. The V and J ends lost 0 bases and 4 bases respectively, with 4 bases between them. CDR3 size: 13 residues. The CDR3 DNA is TGTGCCAGCAGCTTAACCGGGTACAATGAGCAGTTCTTC. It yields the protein CASSLTGYNEQFF.

The CDR3 coding sequence is TGCAGCGTCCGACAGGGGGCAAAAGCTAACTATGGCTACACCTTC. Protein: CSVRQGAKANYGYTF. This chain links TRBV29-1 with TRBJ1-2, with TRBD1 identical over 10 bases. Germline V gives CDR1 SQVTM, CDR2 ANQGSEA. V lost 6 bases, J lost 0 bases, and 7 bases stayed unmatched. This CDR3 has 15 amino acids. The full variable domain, its missing parts supplied by reference TRBV29-1 and TRBJ1-2, is SAVISQKPSRDICQRGTSLTIQCQVDSQVTMMFWYRQQPGQSLTLIATANQGSEATYESGFVIDKFPISRPNLTFSTLTVSNMSPEDSSIYLCSVRQGAKANYGYTFGSGTRLTVV.

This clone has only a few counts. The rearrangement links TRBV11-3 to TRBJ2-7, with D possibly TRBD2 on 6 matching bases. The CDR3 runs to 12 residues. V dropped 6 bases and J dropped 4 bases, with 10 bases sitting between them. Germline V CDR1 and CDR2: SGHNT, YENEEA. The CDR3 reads CASSQAGYEQYF. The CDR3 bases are TGTGCCAGCAGTCAGGCGGGGTACGAGCAGTACTTC. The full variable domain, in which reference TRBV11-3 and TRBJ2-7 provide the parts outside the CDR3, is EAGVVQSPRYKIIEKKQPVAFWCNPISGHNTLYWYLQNLGQGPELLIRYENEEAVDDSQLPKDRFSAERLKGVDSTLKIQPAELGDSAVYLCASSQAGYEQYFGPGTRLTVT.

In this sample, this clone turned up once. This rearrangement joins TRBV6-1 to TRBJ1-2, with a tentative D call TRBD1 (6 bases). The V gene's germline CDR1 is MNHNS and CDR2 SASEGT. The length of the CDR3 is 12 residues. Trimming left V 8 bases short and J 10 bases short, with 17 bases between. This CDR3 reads CASGGANMLYTF. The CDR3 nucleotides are TGTGCCAGCGGGGGGGCCAATATGCTCTACACCTTC.